The T cell receptor (beta chain) described here comes from a study of CD8 T cells in ankylosing spondylitis. Regarding the study as a whole: There was a TCR beta motif, made of 7 or 8 highly homologous variants, that appeared characteristic of ankylosing spondylitis blood. Prior work had noted some motif variants in reactive arthritis blood and synovial fluid. Matched synovial fluid from ankylosing spondylitis patients was reported to be enriched for disease-linked clones.

For TCR beta, libraries came from quantitative 5'-RACE with molecular barcodes. Via MiXCR, TCRdb re-called the 5' RACE reads, giving one row per CDR3 protein. The data show about 240,000 distinct CDR3 sequences, over 9.5% seen once. Looked up from germline, CDR1 is SQVTM and CDR2 is ANQGSEA. This CDR3 is 11 amino acids long. The V and J ends lost 4 bases and 2 bases respectively, with 5 bases between them. This clonotype showed up many times. Antigen specificity is unknown. The chain uses TRBV29-1 and TRBJ1-2; D unclear. The sequencing input was blood, either unsorted or a sorted T cell fraction (not recorded which). This receptor was taken from a male donor with ankylosing spondylitis or in good health (not recorded which). CDR3 amino acids: CSVVVNYGYTF. Here the CDR3 DNA reads TGCAGCGTTGTGGTGAACTATGGCTACACCTTC.